The T cell receptor beta chain described here comes from a study of CD8 T cells in acute hepatitis C reinfection. Noted time point: naive CD8 control sorted from an acute-time-point sample. Here immunoSEQ multiplex PCR was the method, and the copy in TCRdb shows in-frame clones only, minus some. Among 30,000 to 45,000 clones listed, approximately 83% were seen once. Germline lookup yields CDR1 SGDLS and CDR2 YYNGEE. The CDR3 is 16 amino acids. Trimming removed 4 bases from V and 5 bases from J, with 22 bases in between. The sequenced sample was naive CD8+ T cells from PBMCs. This chain joins TRBV9 and TRBJ2-7; a weak D match, TRBD2 (6 bases). The clonotype was recovered from a woman aged 18-29 years who spontaneously cleared hepatitis C infection. CDR3 nucleotides: TGTGCCAGCAGCCCGACTAGTTTGGGGAATGGTCACGAGCAGTACTTC. As protein: CASSPTSLGNGHEQYF.